This T cell receptor (beta chain) was identified in a study of PD-1 blockade in mismatch repair-deficient tumors. Profiled with immunoSEQ multiplex PCR; TCRdb holds only in-frame clones, not every one. The sample lists about 110,000 clones; roughly 80% were seen once. The V and J ends lost 0 bases and 2 bases respectively, with 7 bases between them. CDR1 LNHNV and CDR2 YYDKDF come from the germline V gene (reference sequence). The CDR3 has 14 residues. Comments on this clone: This CDR3 is also generated by other DNA sequences in the sample.

The sequencing here drew on peripheral blood, taken around 60 weeks after starting pembrolizumab. The genes are TRBV15 and TRBJ1-2; D gene uncertain. This clonotype was obtained from an adult with mismatch repair-deficient cancer. CDR3 amino acids: CATSRDLANYGYTF. As DNA, the CDR3 is TGTGCCACCAGCAGAGATCTGGCAAACTATGGCTACACCTTC.